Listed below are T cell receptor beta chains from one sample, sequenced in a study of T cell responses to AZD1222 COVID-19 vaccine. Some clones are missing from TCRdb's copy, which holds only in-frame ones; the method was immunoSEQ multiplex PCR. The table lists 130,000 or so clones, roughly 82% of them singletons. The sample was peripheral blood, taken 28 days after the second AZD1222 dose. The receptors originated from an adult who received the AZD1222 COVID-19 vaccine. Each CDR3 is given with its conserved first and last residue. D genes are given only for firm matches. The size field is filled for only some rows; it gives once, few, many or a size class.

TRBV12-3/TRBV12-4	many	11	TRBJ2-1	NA	TGTGCCAGCAGTTTTGGAAATGAGCAGTTCTTC	CASSFGNEQFF
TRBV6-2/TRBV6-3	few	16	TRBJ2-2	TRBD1	TGTGCCAGCAGTCGACAGGGGGCGCTAGCAAGCGGGGAGCTGTTTTTT	CASSRQGALASGELFF
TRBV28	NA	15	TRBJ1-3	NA	TGTGCCAGCAGTTCGAGGGTTGGCGCTGGAAACACCATATATTTT	CASSSRVGAGNTIYF
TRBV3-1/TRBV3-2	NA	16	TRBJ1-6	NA	TGTGCCAGCAGCCAAGTCTCGGGGAGGAATAATTCACCCCTCCACTTT	CASSQVSGRNNSPLHF
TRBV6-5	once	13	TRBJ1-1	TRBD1	TGTGCCAGCAGTTCGACAGGGAGGACTGAAGCTTTCTTT	CASSSTGRTEAFF
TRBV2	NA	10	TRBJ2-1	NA	TGTGCCAGCGGTAGGATCGATCAGTTCTTC	CASGRIDQFF
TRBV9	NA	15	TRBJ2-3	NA	TGTGCCAGCAGTAGTAACTGGGGTAGCACAGATACGCAGTATTTT	CASSSNWGSTDTQYF
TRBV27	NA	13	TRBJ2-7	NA	TGTGCCAGCAGTAAATCAGGGGGGTACGAGCAGTACTTC	CASSKSGGYEQYF
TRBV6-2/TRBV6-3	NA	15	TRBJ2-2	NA	TGTGCCAGCAGTTCGCGAGGTACTCGGGACGGGGAGCTGTTTTTT	CASSSRGTRDGELFF
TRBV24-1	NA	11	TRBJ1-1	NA	TGTGCCACCGGGACGGGCAGTGAAGCTTTCTTT	CATGTGSEAFF
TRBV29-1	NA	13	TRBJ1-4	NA	TGCAGCGTTGAAGATCTACATCGAGAAAAACTGTTTTTT	CSVEDLHREKLFF
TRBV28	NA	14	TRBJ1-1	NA	TGTGCCGGATCCACCCCTGGCTTGGCGACTGAAGCTTTCTTT	CAGSTPGLATEAFF
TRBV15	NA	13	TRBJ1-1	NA	TGTGCCACCAGCAGAGATGGTAGGTCGGAAGCTTTCTTT	CATSRDGRSEAFF
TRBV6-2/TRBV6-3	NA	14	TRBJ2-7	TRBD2	TGTGCCAGCAGTTACGTGGGGGGGGCCTACGAGCAGTACTTC	CASSYVGGAYEQYF
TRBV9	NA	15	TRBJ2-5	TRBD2	TGTGCCAGCAGCGCGGGGACTAGCGGGGGTGTGACCCAGTACTTC	CASSAGTSGGVTQYF
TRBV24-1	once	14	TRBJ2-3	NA	TGTGCCTCTGCCCCGGCAGGGTCCACAGATACGCAGTATTTT	CASAPAGSTDTQYF
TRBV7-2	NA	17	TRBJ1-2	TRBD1	TGTGCCAGCAGCACCCGACAGGGAAGGTCTTCGCGGGATGGCTACACCTTC	CASSTRQGRSSRDGYTF
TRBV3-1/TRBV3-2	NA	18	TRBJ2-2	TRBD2	TGTGCCAGCAGCCAAGTCCTCGCGGGGGGTCCGAACACCGGGGAGCTGTTTTTT	CASSQVLAGGPNTGELFF
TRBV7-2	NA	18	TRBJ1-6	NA	TGTGCCAGCTCTTCCTTAGCCCTAGCCAGCTCCTATAATTCACCCCTCCACTTT	CASSSLALASSYNSPLHF
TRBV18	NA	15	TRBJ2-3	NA	TGTGCCAGCTCACCAGAACAGGGATTTCGCGATACGCAGTATTTT	CASSPEQGFRDTQYF
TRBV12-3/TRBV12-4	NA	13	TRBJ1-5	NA	TGTGCCAGCAGTCCGGACAGCAATCAGCCCCAGCATTTT	CASSPDSNQPQHF
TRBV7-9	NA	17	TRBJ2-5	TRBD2	TGTGCCAGCAGCCGAAGGCCAGGGACTAGCGGGGGGGAGACCCAGTACTTC	CASSRRPGTSGGETQYF
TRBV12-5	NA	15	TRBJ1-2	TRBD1	TGTGCTAGTGGTTCTCGGACAGGGGGTAACTATGGCTACACCTTC	CASGSRTGGNYGYTF
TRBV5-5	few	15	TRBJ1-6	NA	TGTGCCAGCAGCCACAGGAGGAACCCCAATTCACCCCTCCACTTT	CASSHRRNPNSPLHF
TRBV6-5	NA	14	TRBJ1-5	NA	TGTGCCAGCAGTCTGGACAGTTCAGGACAGCCCCAGCATTTT	CASSLDSSGQPQHF
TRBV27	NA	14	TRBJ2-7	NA	TGTGCCAGCACCCGGACAGTCCCTCCCTACGAGCAGTACTTC	CASTRTVPPYEQYF
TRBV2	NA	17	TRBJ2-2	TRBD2	TGTGCCAGCAGTGAAATACTAGCGGGGGCACGATACGGGGAGCTGTTTTTT	CASSEILAGARYGELFF
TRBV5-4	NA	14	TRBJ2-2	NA	TGTGCCAGCAGCTTGTTGGGGAACACCGGGGAGCTGTTTTTT	CASSLLGNTGELFF
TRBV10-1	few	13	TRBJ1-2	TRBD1	TGCGCCAGCAGCGGAGGACAGGGAGCAGGCTACACCTTC	CASSGGQGAGYTF
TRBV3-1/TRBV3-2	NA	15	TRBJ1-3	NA	TGTGCCAGCAGCCAAGATCGGACATCTGGAAACACCATATATTTT	CASSQDRTSGNTIYF
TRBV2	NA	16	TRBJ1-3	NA	TGTGCCAGCGCCGAGTGGGGGCGCGTGGAAGGAAACACCATATATTTT	CASAEWGRVEGNTIYF
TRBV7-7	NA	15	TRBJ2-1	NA	TGTGCTAGCAGCCCCCTTACCCAGGGCCGCGGGGTGCAGTTCTTC	CASSPLTQGRGVQFF
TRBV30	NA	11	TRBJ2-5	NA	TGTGCCTGGGCGGGGCAAGAGACCCAGTACTTC	CAWAGQETQYF
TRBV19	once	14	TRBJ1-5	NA	TGTGCCAGTGGGCCGGAGTATAGCAATCAGCCCCAGCATTTT	CASGPEYSNQPQHF
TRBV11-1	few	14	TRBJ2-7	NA	TGTGCCAGCAGCTTAAAGGTCCCGGCGTACGAGCAGTACTTC	CASSLKVPAYEQYF
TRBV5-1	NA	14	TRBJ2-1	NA	TGCGCCAGCAGCTCTGGTAGTTCGTACAATGAGCAGTTCTTC	CASSSGSSYNEQFF
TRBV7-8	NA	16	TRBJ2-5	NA	TGTGCCAGCAGCCCCGGAAGAGGTGGGTGGAGCGAGACCCAGTACTTC	CASSPGRGGWSETQYF
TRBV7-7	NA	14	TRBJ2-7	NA	TGTGCTAGCAGCTTAGCACCGGGATCTTACGAGCAGTACTTC	CASSLAPGSYEQYF
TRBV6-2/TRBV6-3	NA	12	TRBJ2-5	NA	TGTGCCAGCAGTTCAACTCGGGAGACCCAGTACTTC	CASSSTRETQYF
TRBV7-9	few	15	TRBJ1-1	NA	TGTGCCAGCAGCCAGCGAGGCCGGTTGAACACTGAAGCTTTCTTT	CASSQRGRLNTEAFF
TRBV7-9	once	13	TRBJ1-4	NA	TGTGCCAGCAGCTTAGCCGGACACCGAAAACTGTTTTTT	CASSLAGHRKLFF
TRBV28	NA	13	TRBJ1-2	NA	TGTGCCAGCAGTTTGGGGAAGGGCTATGGCTACACCTTC	CASSLGKGYGYTF
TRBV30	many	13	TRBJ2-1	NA	TGTGCCTGGAGTGTGGGGGACTACAATGAGCAGTTCTTC	CAWSVGDYNEQFF
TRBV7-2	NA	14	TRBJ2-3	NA	TGTGCCAGCAGCTCAATGCCCGCCACAGATACGCAGTATTTT	CASSSMPATDTQYF
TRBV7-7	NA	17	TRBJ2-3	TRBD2	TGTGCTAGCAGCCACTTTCTAGCGGGGTCTAGCACAGATACGCAGTATTTT	CASSHFLAGSSTDTQYF
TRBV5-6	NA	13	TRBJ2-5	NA	TGTGCCAGCAGCTTGGGGAGCCGAGGGACCCAGTACTTC	CASSLGSRGTQYF
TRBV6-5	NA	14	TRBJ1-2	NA	TGTGCCAGCCGGCCCGCGGGGTCCTCCTATGGCTACACCTTC	CASRPAGSSYGYTF
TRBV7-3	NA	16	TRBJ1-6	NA	TGTGCCAGCAGCCTAAGCCCCACGGGGGGAAATTCACCCCTCCACTTT	CASSLSPTGGNSPLHF